This TCR beta chain was obtained from a study of blood T cells in healthy people across ages. This clonotype has only one observation. A read error is possible here, since a much larger clone lies one base away. The J segment lost 7 bases and the V segment lost 5 bases, leaving 15 bases of the junction unmatched. This CDR3 region has 16 residues. Per the germline V gene, CDR1 is DFQATT and CDR2 is SNEGSKA (reference sequence). The second PCR ran about 7 to 12 cycles with a sample-barcoded 5' primer and J-beta primers. TCRdb redid the calling of the 5' RACE reads with MiXCR, one entry per CDR3 protein. This table holds about 1.7 million distinct CDR3 sequences, 28% found once.

The V call is TRBV20-1, the J call TRBJ2-7; 12 nucleotides align to TRBD2. The sample was blood. The receptor comes from a woman in her twenties or thirties in good health. CDR3 loop: CSAPSSGRGSYNEQYF. CDR3 nucleotides: TGCAGTGCTCCGTCTAGCGGGAGGGGGTCCTACAATGAGCAGTACTTC.